This is a list of T cell receptor beta chains from one sample in a study of T cells after yellow fever vaccination. Each CDR3 protein gets one entry after TCRdb re-called the 5' RACE reads with MiXCR. The sample includes 400,000 or so distinct CDR3 sequences, around 20% of them seen just once. The source material was PBMCs, sampled before the yellow fever booster vaccination. These receptors were obtained from a man aged 18 to 29 who received the YFV17D yellow fever vaccine. Each CDR3 is given without its conserved first and last residue. The order of the fields is V gene, D gene, J gene, CDR3 protein. D genes are given only for firm matches.

v_gene: TRBV27
d_gene: TRBD2
j_gene: TRBJ2-1
CDR3aa: ASSSGLAYNEQF

v_gene: TRBV7-2
d_gene: TRBD1
j_gene: TRBJ1-4
CDR3aa: ASSLQGTGEKLF

v_gene: TRBV10-2
d_gene: .
j_gene: TRBJ1-5
CDR3aa: ASSEKWDQPQH

v_gene: TRBV5-1
d_gene: TRBD1
j_gene: TRBJ2-7
CDR3aa: ASSLMDRDGEQY

v_gene: TRBV11-2
d_gene: .
j_gene: TRBJ2-2
CDR3aa: ASSLRPGEGAGELF

v_gene: TRBV6-1
d_gene: TRBD1
j_gene: TRBJ1-2
CDR3aa: ASRTGTGGEGYT

v_gene: TRBV18
d_gene: .
j_gene: TRBJ1-1
CDR3aa: ASSPMRQEGTEAF

v_gene: TRBV20-1
d_gene: .
j_gene: TRBJ1-5
CDR3aa: SARAGITAQPQH

v_gene: TRBV7-9
d_gene: .
j_gene: TRBJ1-2
CDR3aa: ASSPTSTVGYGYT

v_gene: TRBV28
d_gene: TRBD1
j_gene: TRBJ1-2
CDR3aa: ASRSGTGIYGYT

v_gene: TRBV27
d_gene: .
j_gene: TRBJ1-1
CDR3aa: ASSGHRGRYTEAF

v_gene: TRBV9
d_gene: TRBD1
j_gene: TRBJ1-1
CDR3aa: ASSSTGTANTEAF

v_gene: TRBV12-3/TRBV12-4
d_gene: .
j_gene: TRBJ2-4
CDR3aa: ASGVGPRRGILGETKNIQY

v_gene: TRBV7-9
d_gene: .
j_gene: TRBJ2-3
CDR3aa: ASSPPPTLDTQY

v_gene: TRBV7-2
d_gene: .
j_gene: TRBJ2-2
CDR3aa: ASSSGLTGELF

v_gene: TRBV2
d_gene: .
j_gene: TRBJ1-1
CDR3aa: ASSVGQGRNTEAF

v_gene: TRBV2
d_gene: .
j_gene: TRBJ1-6
CDR3aa: ASSVPSPLH

v_gene: TRBV20-1
d_gene: .
j_gene: TRBJ1-5
CDR3aa: SARPQGPGQPQH

v_gene: TRBV5-4
d_gene: .
j_gene: TRBJ2-1
CDR3aa: ASSLGTEYNEQF

v_gene: TRBV10-3
d_gene: .
j_gene: TRBJ1-5
CDR3aa: ASRPQGGNQPQH

v_gene: TRBV7-9
d_gene: .
j_gene: TRBJ1-1
CDR3aa: ASSPGPSDTEAF

v_gene: TRBV7-9
d_gene: TRBD1
j_gene: TRBJ1-2
CDR3aa: ASSRDSDGYT

v_gene: TRBV27
d_gene: TRBD1
j_gene: TRBJ1-1
CDR3aa: ASSLLGGTGVEAF

v_gene: TRBV14
d_gene: TRBD1
j_gene: TRBJ2-1
CDR3aa: ASSLYGTGTVDEQF

v_gene: TRBV5-4
d_gene: TRBD1
j_gene: TRBJ2-1
CDR3aa: ASSRGTGVHNEQF

v_gene: TRBV20-1
d_gene: .
j_gene: TRBJ1-2
CDR3aa: SALTWGVHGYT

v_gene: TRBV20-1
d_gene: TRBD1
j_gene: TRBJ1-4
CDR3aa: SANLQGVEKLF

v_gene: TRBV12-3/TRBV12-4
d_gene: .
j_gene: TRBJ2-7
CDR3aa: ASSLELEGLEQY

v_gene: TRBV15
d_gene: .
j_gene: TRBJ2-1
CDR3aa: ATSPRIPYNEQF

v_gene: TRBV20-1
d_gene: .
j_gene: TRBJ1-2
CDR3aa: SARDRAAGYT

v_gene: TRBV20-1
d_gene: .
j_gene: TRBJ1-2
CDR3aa: SASLHPSANYGYT

v_gene: TRBV21-1
d_gene: .
j_gene: TRBJ2-2
CDR3aa: ASSNTLTDTGELF

v_gene: TRBV10-3
d_gene: TRBD2
j_gene: TRBJ2-3
CDR3aa: AISFRTSGGIYTQY

v_gene: TRBV20-1
d_gene: .
j_gene: TRBJ2-3
CDR3aa: SASISIADTQY

v_gene: TRBV9
d_gene: TRBD1
j_gene: TRBJ2-3
CDR3aa: ASSPGTGRDTQY

v_gene: TRBV12-3/TRBV12-4
d_gene: TRBD1
j_gene: TRBJ1-5
CDR3aa: ASSVDRVSQPQH

v_gene: TRBV5-1
d_gene: TRBD1
j_gene: TRBJ1-4
CDR3aa: ASSSQGDSEKLF

v_gene: TRBV20-1
d_gene: TRBD2
j_gene: TRBJ2-3
CDR3aa: SAQRGGGADTQY

v_gene: TRBV7-9
d_gene: .
j_gene: TRBJ2-7
CDR3aa: ASSSSPGHLSYEQY

v_gene: TRBV6-1
d_gene: TRBD1
j_gene: TRBJ2-7
CDR3aa: ASKWTGGSGEQY

v_gene: TRBV10-3
d_gene: TRBD1
j_gene: TRBJ2-3
CDR3aa: AISGYDRGEDTQY

v_gene: TRBV20-1
d_gene: .
j_gene: TRBJ1-6
CDR3aa: SAPRTALSIH

v_gene: TRBV20-1
d_gene: TRBD2
j_gene: TRBJ2-3
CDR3aa: SARRLGAGGTDTQY

v_gene: TRBV24-1
d_gene: TRBD1
j_gene: TRBJ2-2
CDR3aa: ATSGLGQGGTGELF

v_gene: TRBV20-1
d_gene: .
j_gene: TRBJ1-1
CDR3aa: SAPREGMNTEAF

v_gene: TRBV5-1
d_gene: .
j_gene: TRBJ1-3
CDR3aa: ASSSLVSGTGNTIY

v_gene: TRBV5-5
d_gene: .
j_gene: TRBJ2-7
CDR3aa: ASSFSYEQY

v_gene: TRBV9
d_gene: TRBD1
j_gene: TRBJ2-3
CDR3aa: ASSVAGTGGLDTQY

v_gene: TRBV12-3/TRBV12-4
d_gene: .
j_gene: TRBJ2-7
CDR3aa: ASSLFHEQY

v_gene: TRBV20-1
d_gene: TRBD2
j_gene: TRBJ2-1
CDR3aa: SVTSGEYSYNEQF

v_gene: TRBV10-1
d_gene: TRBD2
j_gene: TRBJ2-5
CDR3aa: ASSDSGAPLGETQY

v_gene: TRBV7-1
d_gene: TRBD1
j_gene: TRBJ1-1
CDR3aa: ASRRQGRNTEAF